The entry below gives a single T cell receptor beta chain sequence along with its context. Reverse transcription used 0.5 to 1 ug RNA and random hexamers. Across 54 Vbeta and 13 Jbeta, immunoSEQ multiplex PCR amplified TCR beta CDR3. TCRdb processed the immunoSEQ multiplex PCR reads anew with MiXCR; each CDR3 protein has one entry. Of 150,000 to 160,000 distinct CDR3 sequences listed, approximately 94% are singletons. The sample belongs to a study of CD8 T cells in Susac syndrome. TCR beta was sequenced from blood CD8+ and CD4+ T cells. The multiple sclerosis controls, all treatment-naive patients, had relapsing-remitting disease that was stable or active. Trimming stripped 7 bases from V and 2 bases from J, with 10 bases between. CDR1 is MGHDK, CDR2 SYGVNS, per germline. The CDR3 totals 13 residues.

The chain couples TRBV25-1 to TRBJ2-3; TRBD2 is a possible D gene (6 bases). Material: CD8+ T cells from PBMCs. This clonotype was obtained from a human donor with multiple sclerosis. Here the CDR3 reads CASTSGFTDTQYF. CDR3 sequence (DNA): TGTGCCAGCACAAGCGGGTTCACAGATACGCAGTATTTT.